The 30 T cell receptor beta chains given below trace back to one sample, sequenced in a study of beta chain features in type 1 diabetes. Since all of the isolated RNA was reverse transcribed, expressed TCRB transcripts were what got sequenced. Assay used: immunoSEQ multiplex PCR; TCRdb lists only in-frame clones, some missing. In the table there are about 260,000 clones, about 20% of which are singletons. The antigens these receptors bind are not known. The study's findings and limits: Shorter TCRB CDR3s, moderately but significantly so, were found in Type 1 diabetes patients in all four CD4+ subsets.

The sample was naive CD4+ T cells from blood. The source is a woman aged 40 to 49 with type 1 diabetes.

This clone was counted between two and nine times. The chain is built from TRBV7-2 and TRBJ1-5; no clear D gene. V was cut by 0 bases and J by 4 bases, with 10 bases left in between. The CDR3 sequence is 15 residues long. Germline loops: CDR1 SGHTA, CDR2 FQGNSA. CDR3 protein: CASSLAPAANQPQHF. In DNA, the CDR3 is TGTGCCAGCAGCTTAGCGCCGGCGGCTAATCAGCCCCAGCATTTT. The whole variable domain, remainder taken from reference TRBV7-2 and TRBJ1-5, is GAGVSQSPSNKVTEKGKDVELRCDPISGHTALYWYRQSLGQGLEFLIYFQGNSAPDKSGLPSDRFSAERTGGSVSTLTIQRTQQEDSAVYLCASSLAPAANQPQHFGDGTRLSIL.

The CDR3 spells CASSETGGDTQYF. CDR3 coding DNA: TGTGCCAGCAGCGAAACAGGGGGGGATACGCAGTATTTT. The chain has TRBV9 and TRBJ2-3; 8 bases agree with TRBD1. The CDR3 extends over 13 amino acids. Per germline, CDR1 SGDLS and CDR2 YYNGEE. J gave up 6 bases and V 3 bases, and 3 bases lay outside the gene matches.

The CDR3 here is CASSFGQGTYEQYF. Here the CDR3 DNA reads TGTGCCAGCAGCTTTGGACAGGGAACCTACGAGCAGTACTTC. The chain employs TRBV7-2 and TRBJ2-7, with 8 bases fitting TRBD1. From germline, CDR1 is SGHTA and CDR2 FQGNSA. CDR3 length: 14 amino acids. V shed 3 bases, J shed 2 bases, and the junction held 3 bases outside the gene matches.

This clone was found a few times. V and J are TRBV7-2 and TRBJ2-7; TRBD1 agrees at 7 bases. Per the germline V gene, CDR1 is SGHTA and CDR2 is FQGNSA. V was clipped by 1 base and J by 3 bases; unmatched bases: 3. The CDR3 extends over 14 amino acids. Here the CDR3 reads CASSLGGQNYEQYF. The CDR3 region has the DNA TGTGCCAGCAGCTTAGGGGGACAGAACTACGAGCAGTACTTC.

This clone was recorded a few times. The genes are TRBV10-3 and TRBJ2-1; possibly TRBD1 for D (5 bases). Germline values: CDR1 ENHRY, CDR2 SYGVKD. The CDR3 runs 13 residues. V gave up 1 base and J gave up 6 bases, with 7 bases separating them. The CDR3 protein is CAISEFTGNEQFF. In DNA, the CDR3 is TGTGCCATCAGTGAGTTTACAGGCAATGAGCAGTTCTTC.

Here the CDR3 DNA reads TGTGCCAGCAGTTTATGGACAGACACCGGGGAGCTGTTTTTT. This codes for CASSLWTDTGELFF. The chain has TRBV27 and TRBJ2-2; maybe TRBD1 (6 bases). Germline assignment: CDR1 MNHEY and CDR2 SMNVEV (reference sequence). V dropped 1 base and J dropped 3 bases, with 6 bases sitting between them. The length of the CDR3 is 14 residues.

This clone was counted only a few times. The chain recombines TRBV9 with TRBJ2-1; D uncertain. V was trimmed by 2 bases and J by 13 bases, leaving 16 bases between them. This CDR3 comprises 13 residues. Per germline, CDR1 SGDLS and CDR2 YYNGEE. The CDR3 sequence is CASSVAEANLQFF. The CDR3, as DNA: TGTGCCAGCAGCGTCGCCGAGGCTAATTTACAGTTCTTC. Together with reference TRBV9 and TRBJ2-1, the CDR3 gives the full variable domain: DSGVTQTPKHLITATGQRVTLRCSPRSGDLSVYWYQQSLDQGLQFLIQYYNGEERAKGNILERFSAQQFPDLHSELNLSSLELGDSALYFCASSVAEANLQFFGPGTRLTVL.

Regarding this clone: Within the sample, other DNA sequences also encode this same CDR3. The genes are TRBV28 and TRBJ2-1; D gene unclear. Trimming took off 5 bases at V and 6 bases at J, with 8 bases between the two ends. The CDR3 sequence is 12 residues long. CDR1 and CDR2 from the germline V gene are MDHEN and SYDVKM. CDR3 DNA sequence: TGTGCCAGCAGTCTCCTGAGCAATGAGCAGTTCTTC. Translated: CASSLLSNEQFF.

The chain recombines TRBV7-6 with TRBJ2-3; D is uncertain. V lost 3 bases to trimming and J lost 6 bases, with 10 bases between them. CDR1 and CDR2 from the germline V gene are SGHVS and FNYEAQ. The CDR3 has 13 amino acids. The CDR3 sequence is CASSFLEADTQYF. The CDR3 DNA is TGTGCCAGCAGCTTTTTAGAGGCGGATACGCAGTATTTT.

In this sample, this clone turned up a few times. The gene calls are TRBV2 and TRBJ2-5; D may be TRBD2 (6 bases). The length of the CDR3 is 14 residues. Per germline, CDR1 SNHLY and CDR2 FYNNEI. V shed 1 base and J shed 1 base, with 7 bases lying between them. CDR3 nucleotides: TGTGCCAGCAGTGAAGTTAGCGGCCAAGAGACCCAGTACTTC. Translating gives CASSEVSGQETQYF.

This clone appeared a few times. The chain has TRBV7-2 and TRBJ2-3; TRBD2 agrees at 10 bases. This CDR3 is 15 amino acids long. Trimming cost V 5 bases and J 4 bases; bases outside gene matches: 6. CDR1 and CDR2 from the germline V gene are SGHTA and FQGNSA. CDR3 nucleotide sequence: TGTGCCAGCAGCCTTCTAGCGGGAGTATCAGATACGCAGTATTTT. This sequence encodes CASSLLAGVSDTQYF.

This clone was counted only a few times. This chain uses TRBV28 with TRBJ1-3; 7 bases align to TRBD1. V shed 2 bases, J shed 4 bases, and the junction held 2 bases outside the gene matches. The CDR3 runs to 14 residues. The germline CDR1 and CDR2 sequences are MDHEN and SYDVKM. The DNA of the CDR3 is TGTGCCAGCAGTTTACGACAGGGAGGAAACACCATATATTTT. It codes for CASSLRQGGNTIYF. The full variable domain, its missing parts supplied by reference TRBV28 and TRBJ1-3, is DVKVTQSSRYLVKRTGEKVFLECVQDMDHENMFWYRQDPGLGLRLIYFSYDVKMKEKGDIPEGYSVSREKKERFSLILESASTNQTSMYLCASSLRQGGNTIYFGEGSWLTVV.

This clone has a handful of counts. The J gene is TRBJ1-2, the V gene TRBV28; 7 nucleotides agree with TRBD1. Trimming took 4 bases from V and 7 from J; bases not matched to a gene: 0. The germline V gene has CDR1 MDHEN and CDR2 SYDVKM. This CDR3 has 11 residues. The CDR3 loop reads CASSWDSGYTF. The DNA of the CDR3 is TGTGCCAGCAGTTGGGACAGTGGCTACACCTTC.

The CDR3 loop reads CASSPLTGSAETQYF. In nucleotides, the CDR3 is TGTGCCAGCTCACCTCTTACAGGGAGCGCGGAGACCCAGTACTTC. V is TRBV18 and J is TRBJ2-5; D perhaps matches TRBD1 (6 bases). The V end was cut by 3 bases, the J end by 5 bases, with 16 bases between. Per the germline V gene, CDR1 is KGHSH and CDR2 is LQKENI. The CDR3 contains 15 residues.

This clone has a handful of counts. The same CDR3 arises from other DNA sequences in this sample as well. The chain couples TRBV29-1 to TRBJ1-1, with D possibly being TRBD1 (6 bases). Trimming stripped 2 bases from V and 0 bases from J, with 10 bases between. Germline CDR1 reads SQVTM; CDR2 reads ANQGSEA. This CDR3 comprises 14 residues. CDR3 sequence reads: CSVERGHMNTEAFF. In nucleotides, the CDR3 is TGCAGCGTTGAAAGGGGACACATGAACACTGAAGCTTTCTTT.

This clone was counted between two and nine times. The chain recombines TRBV9 with TRBJ2-5, with a weak D call TRBD2 (5 bases). V was shortened by 4 bases and J by 5 bases, with 18 bases between the two germline ends. This CDR3 is 15 amino acids long. From germline, CDR1 is SGDLS and CDR2 YYNGEE. The CDR3: CASSTRGAERETQYF. The CDR3 DNA sequence: TGTGCCAGCAGCACCCGGGGAGCGGAGAGGGAGACCCAGTACTTC.

The J gene is TRBJ1-1, the V gene TRBV18, with 8 nucleotides matching TRBD1. V lost 3 bases to trimming and J lost 1 base; unmatched junction nucleotides: 4. Germline V gene sequence: CDR1 KGHSH, CDR2 LQKENI. This CDR3 is built from 15 residues. In DNA form, the CDR3 reads TGTGCCAGCTCACCGCAGGGGGCCGAGAACACTGAAGCTTTCTTT. It codes for CASSPQGAENTEAFF.

The chain has TRBV5-1 and TRBJ2-1, with 9 bases aligning to TRBD2. V trimming: 0 bases; J trimming: 6 bases; junction bases outside the gene matches: 1. The germline V gene encodes CDR1 SGHRS and CDR2 YFSETQ. CDR3 length: 14 amino acids. The CDR3 DNA is TGCGCCAGCAGCTTGGGACTAGCGGCCAATGAGCAGTTCTTC. This translates into CASSLGLAANEQFF.

The chain joins TRBV28 to TRBJ2-7, with a weak D call TRBD2 (5 bases). The CDR3 extends over 16 amino acids. Germline CDR1 and CDR2: MDHEN and SYDVKM. V gave up 6 bases and J gave up 0 bases, with 18 bases separating them. CDR3 nucleotides: TGTGCCAGCAGCCCTCCCGGACTCCTAAGCTCCTACGAGCAGTACTTC. As protein: CASSPPGLLSSYEQYF.

V is TRBV11-2 and J is TRBJ1-6; D remains ambiguous. Germline CDR1 SGHAT, CDR2 FQNNGV. This CDR3 spans 12 amino acids. Deletions cut 5 bases from V and 5 bases from J, with 4 bases between. The DNA of the CDR3 is TGTGCCAGCAGCATAAATAATTCACCCCTCCACTTT. Translation: CASSINNSPLHF.

The chain links TRBV19 to TRBJ1-5, with D tentatively TRBD1 (6 bases). V lost 7 bases and J lost 5, with 12 bases in between. CDR1 LNHDA and CDR2 SQIVND come from the germline V gene (reference sequence). The CDR3 runs 13 residues. The DNA for the CDR3 is TGTGCCAGTAAGAAACAGGGTGATCAGCCCCAGCATTTT. It is translated as CASKKQGDQPQHF.

The chain recombines TRBV4-2 with TRBJ1-1, with 11 bases identical to TRBD1. Per the germline V gene, CDR1 is LGHNA and CDR2 is YNFKEQ. This CDR3 is 16 amino acids long. J lost 2 bases, V lost 1 base, and 3 bases had no gene match. In DNA form, the CDR3 reads TGTGCCAGCAGCCAAGCTGGACAGGGGGCCAACACTGAAGCTTTCTTT. Encoded protein: CASSQAGQGANTEAFF.

The CDR3 reads CASSFGTAYEQYF. The CDR3 DNA reads as TGTGCCAGCAGTTTCGGGACAGCATACGAGCAGTACTTC. This rearrangement joins TRBV28 to TRBJ2-7, with 7 bases aligning to TRBD1. Germline V gives CDR1 MDHEN, CDR2 SYDVKM. With V trimmed by 3 bases and J by 4 bases, 3 bases remained unmatched. The CDR3 spans 13 residues.

With regard to this clone: Other DNA variants within this sample encode the same CDR3. CDR3 in DNA: TGTGCCAGCACCCCGGACAGGGCATCCTACGAGCAGTACTTC. Protein product: CASTPDRASYEQYF. J is TRBJ2-7 and V is TRBV7-2; 8 bases fit TRBD1. CDR1 is SGHTA and CDR2 is FQGNSA in the germline V gene. CDR3 length: 14 amino acids. V shed 7 bases, J shed 1 base, and the junction held 6 bases outside the gene matches. The entire variable domain, with the rest obtained from reference TRBV7-2 and TRBJ2-7, is as follows: GAGVSQSPSNKVTEKGKDVELRCDPISGHTALYWYRQSLGQGLEFLIYFQGNSAPDKSGLPSDRFSAERTGGSVSTLTIQRTQQEDSAVYLCASTPDRASYEQYFGPGTRLTVT.

This clone was seen only a few times. V usage is TRBV4-1 and J usage is TRBJ2-1; perhaps TRBD1 as D (5 bases). Germline values: CDR1 MGHRA, CDR2 YSYEKL. Trimming removed 4 bases at V and 0 bases at J, with 7 bases between. The CDR3 loop spans 14 amino acids. The CDR3 DNA reads as TGCGCCAGCAGCCCAGGGAACTCCTACAATGAGCAGTTCTTC. This sequence encodes CASSPGNSYNEQFF.

The gene calls are TRBV9 and TRBJ2-7; D possibly corresponds to TRBD2 (6 bases). Germline V gene data show CDR1 as SGDLS and CDR2 as YYNGEE. The CDR3 covers 15 residues. Trimming left V 4 bases short and J 3 bases short, with 17 bases between. CDR3 sequence: CASSTNGGSGYEQYF. The CDR3 nucleotides are TGTGCCAGCAGCACCAATGGGGGGTCCGGCTACGAGCAGTACTTC.

This clone has just a few counts. The J gene is TRBJ1-2, the V gene TRBV27; a possible D gene is TRBD1 (5 bases). Germline CDR1 reads MNHEY; CDR2 reads SMNVEV (reference sequence). Trimming took off 7 bases at V and 8 bases at J, with 23 bases between the two ends. The CDR3 length is 15 residues. This CDR3 reads CASTSPKRGLGGYTF. CDR3 in DNA: TGTGCCAGCACTTCCCCTAAGCGGGGCCTGGGAGGCTACACCTTC.

CDR3 protein: CASSLREINEQFF. Here the CDR3 DNA reads TGTGCCAGCAGCTTGAGGGAGATCAATGAGCAGTTCTTC. The chain combines TRBV5-6 with TRBJ2-1, with D possibly matching TRBD2 (5 bases). V dropped 1 base and J dropped 6 bases, with 8 bases sitting between them. The CDR3 contains 13 residues. Germline CDR1 SGHDT, CDR2 YYEEEE.

A few counts support this clone. The CDR3 reads CASSSQYQGFDTEAFF. For the CDR3, the DNA is TGTGCCAGCAGCTCGCAATATCAGGGTTTTGACACTGAAGCTTTCTTT. The rearrangement uses TRBV5-4 and TRBJ1-1; tentative D call: TRBD1 (5 bases). Trimming cost V 3 bases and J 3 bases, with 18 bases left between them. The CDR3 is 16 residues long. The germline CDR1 and CDR2 sequences are SGHNT and YYREEE (reference sequence). Full variable domain (rest looked up from reference TRBV5-4 and TRBJ1-1): ETGVTQSPTHLIKTRGQQVTLRCSSQSGHNTVSWYQQALGQGPQFIFQYYREEENGRGNFPPRFSGLQFPNYSSELNVNALELDDSALYLCASSSQYQGFDTEAFFGQGTRLTVV.

The gene calls are TRBV7-3 and TRBJ2-7; 13 bases match TRBD2. CDR3 size: 14 residues. J was trimmed by 5 bases and V by 5 bases; bases with no gene match: 3. The germline V gene encodes CDR1 SGHTA and CDR2 FQGTGA. CDR3 sequence: CASSRTSGSHEQYF. CDR3 bases: TGTGCCAGCAGCCGGACTAGCGGGAGCCACGAGCAGTACTTC.